A selection of T cell receptor beta chains follows, all from one sample in a study of tumor-infiltrating lymphocytes in primary liver carcinoma. TCRdb re-derived calls from the multiplex PCR reads in MiXCR, one entry per CDR3 protein. This sample carries roughly 120,000 distinct CDR3 sequences, 50% to 80% of them seen once, and the ten largest clones take approximately 8.9%. Sequencing was performed on liver tumor tissue from sampling region 3. The receptor set was obtained from a woman aged 55-69 years with primary liver carcinoma and hepatitis B virus infection. CDR3s leave out the opening cysteine and the closing phenylalanine or tryptophan. D genes are given only for firm matches.

d_gene,v_gene,j_gene,CDR3aa
-,TRBV12-5,TRBJ1-2,ASGLAYERASPSPYGYT
-,TRBV11-2,TRBJ2-7,ASSLIGIDYEQY
-,TRBV20-1,TRBJ2-7,SARPYHIYEQY
-,TRBV6-2/TRBV6-3,TRBJ2-1,ASSYSSRGLNEQF
-,TRBV12-3/TRBV12-4,TRBJ1-3,ASSPSRRESGNTIY
-,TRBV11-2,TRBJ2-1,TSSLLQSNEQF
-,TRBV11-2,TRBJ2-1,AGSLEWVSGKPRDNEQF
TRBD2,TRBV11-2,TRBJ2-7,ASSPWGGDSYEQY
-,TRBV28,TRBJ1-3,ASKEGGGRSGNTIY
TRBD2,TRBV28,TRBJ2-1,ASSPLGGGGYNEQF
-,TRBV4-1,TRBJ2-3,ASSQGRGTTDTQY
TRBD2,TRBV29-1,TRBJ2-1,SVENLAGGPGNEQF
TRBD2,TRBV11-2,TRBJ2-3,ASSSGLAGVLSTNTQY
TRBD1,TRBV20-1,TRBJ1-1,SGASGGTEAF
-,TRBV7-3,TRBJ2-1,ASSLTVPPYNEQF
-,TRBV11-2,TRBJ2-1,ASSSMWRNNEQF
TRBD2,TRBV29-1,TRBJ2-5,SVCVPNGRAGVKTQY
TRBD2,TRBV7-8,TRBJ2-5,ASSLETSSGREEGETQY
-,TRBV11-3,TRBJ2-2,ASTHGGKTLNAGELF
-,TRBV5-1,TRBJ2-3,ASSPRSSSSTDTQY
-,TRBV29-1,TRBJ2-1,SVEQGNVGEQF
TRBD2,TRBV30,TRBJ2-1,AWSKAGGYNEQF
-,TRBV10-3,TRBJ2-6,AISGRRGGANVLT
-,TRBV29-1,TRBJ2-1,SVTSDYEQF
-,TRBV29-1,TRBJ2-2,CVSGPGNTGELF
-,TRBV2,TRBJ1-1,ASRSDRRTSNTEAF
-,TRBV4-1,TRBJ2-5,ASSQGEGVGETQY
-,TRBV11-2,TRBJ2-7,ASSLKPGPNEQY
-,TRBV11-2,TRBJ2-2,ARNPPQGPTGELF
TRBD2,TRBV28,TRBJ2-3,ASSPRPGTSGYTDTQY
-,TRBV28,TRBJ2-7,ASSWVGPYEQY
-,TRBV11-2,TRBJ2-3,VFGDSDTLY
-,TRBV6-5,TRBJ1-5,ASSESNQPQH